This TCR beta chain was sequenced during a study of T-cell memory formation after mild COVID-19. As for the study in general: The TCR clusters were mostly specific to one donor. Points from the study as a whole: Prior to infection, memory already included some responding clones, suggesting cross-reactive memory joined. The SARS-CoV-2 specificity of second-wave clones reaching peak at day 37 remained unverified.

This clonotype has a handful of counts. The antigen remains unidentified. V lost 5 bases to trimming and J lost 0 bases, with 11 bases between them. In germline, CDR1 is SEHNR, CDR2 FQNEAQ (reference sequence). The CDR3 consists of 14 residues. TCRdb analysed the 5' RACE reads with MiXCR anew, one entry per CDR3 protein. The sample has under 450,000 distinct CDR3 sequences; approximately 15% are singletons. Sequencing used PBMCs or a T cell subset sorted from them (not recorded which). This receptor was identified in a young man who had mild COVID-19 (a few samples of this study predate the infection). Cell type and time point are not known. This chain uses TRBV7-9 with TRBJ2-7, with D uncertain. The CDR3 here is CASSPPEASYEQYF. The CDR3 coding sequence is TGTGCCAGCAGCCCGCCTGAGGCCTCCTACGAGCAGTACTTC. Full variable domain (outside the CDR3, taken from reference TRBV7-9 and TRBJ2-7): DTGVSQNPRHKITKRGQNVTFRCDPISEHNRLYWYRQTLGQGPEFLTYFQNEAQLEKSRLLSDRFSAERPKGSFSTLEIQRTEQGDSAMYLCASSPPEASYEQYFGPGTRLTVT.